This is a list of T cell receptor beta chains from one sample in a study of blood T cell repertoires in COVID-19. Assay: immunoSEQ multiplex PCR; the TCRdb copy retains only in-frame clones and omits some. The sample lists around 200,000 clones, about 86% seen once, with around 0.88% in the top ten. Source material: peripheral blood. The receptors come from a woman younger than 35 who had recovered from COVID-19. CDR3s leave out the opening cysteine and the closing phenylalanine or tryptophan. Fields, in order: V gene, J gene, CDR3 protein.

>TRBV5-8|TRBJ1-5
ATQGSNSNQPQH
>TRBV5-6|TRBJ1-2
ASSYRDGYGYT
>TRBV18|TRBJ1-1
ASSPTYGQNTEAF
>TRBV2|TRBJ2-4
ASRIDTLAKNIQY
>TRBV24-1|TRBJ1-2
ATSDPQQGQRGYT
>TRBV5-1|TRBJ1-1
ASSFTGMNTEAF
>TRBV4-3|TRBJ2-2
ASSQEGGRLVGELF
>TRBV4-2|TRBJ1-1
ASNQAVNTEAF
>TRBV19|TRBJ2-1
ASSMLAGGGGTYNEQF
>TRBV4-1|TRBJ2-1
ASGRTGGNEQF
>TRBV6-2/TRBV6-3|TRBJ1-2
ASSLRLLGADYGYT
>TRBV19|TRBJ2-3
ASSPPPHTAPQY
>TRBV7-2|TRBJ2-5
ASSLRGGLIETQY
>TRBV19|TRBJ1-5
ASRGERPQPQH
>TRBV19|TRBJ1-2
ASKEQGAGGYT